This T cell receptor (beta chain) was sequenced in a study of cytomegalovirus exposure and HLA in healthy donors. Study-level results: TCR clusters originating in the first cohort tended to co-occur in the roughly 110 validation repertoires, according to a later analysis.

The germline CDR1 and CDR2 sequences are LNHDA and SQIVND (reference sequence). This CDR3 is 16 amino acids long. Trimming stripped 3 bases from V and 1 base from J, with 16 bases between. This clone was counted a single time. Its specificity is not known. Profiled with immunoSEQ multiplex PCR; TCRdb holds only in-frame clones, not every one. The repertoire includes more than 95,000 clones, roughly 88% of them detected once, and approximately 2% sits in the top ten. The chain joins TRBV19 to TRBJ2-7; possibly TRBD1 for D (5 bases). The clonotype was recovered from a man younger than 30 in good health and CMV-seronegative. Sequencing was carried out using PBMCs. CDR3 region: CASSILGTGESYEQYF. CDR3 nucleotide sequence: TGTGCCAGTAGTATCCTGGGTACAGGTGAGTCCTACGAGCAGTACTTC.